Listed below are T cell receptor beta chains from one sample, sequenced in a study of blood T cell repertoires in COVID-19. Profiled with immunoSEQ multiplex PCR; TCRdb holds only in-frame clones, not every one. The sample has around 60,000 clones; 86% are singletons. Sequenced: peripheral blood. Receptors originate from an elderly woman with acute or convalescent COVID-19. The CDR3 runs from the conserved cysteine through the conserved F or W.

j_gene	v_gene	CDR3aa
TRBJ1-6	TRBV28	CASSPWTGDINSPLHF
TRBJ2-3	TRBV7-3	CASSLNLDRGTDTQYF
TRBJ1-2	TRBV9	CASSGGQGRNGYTF
TRBJ2-7	TRBV19	CASSIGTGGIYEQYF
TRBJ1-4	TRBV5-1	CASSLNGGTDEKLFF
TRBJ1-2	TRBV7-9	CASSSQSYGYTF
TRBJ2-3	TRBV11-3	CASSLKEGPHQGADTQYF
TRBJ2-2	TRBV5-1	CASSLAGGKTGELFF
TRBJ1-4	TRBV30	CAWREAGPNEKLFF
TRBJ1-2	TRBV19	CASSILGQGGYGYTF
TRBJ1-2	TRBV6-5	CASSLGHSANYGYTF
TRBJ2-7	TRBV5-1	CASSLAMYTGQDEQYF
TRBJ1-1	TRBV5-1	CASSLRQGRGNTEAFF
TRBJ1-3	TRBV5-6	CASNSPGNTIYF
TRBJ1-6	TRBV4-3	CASRSRPGNNSPLHF
TRBJ1-4	TRBV6-5	CASGQTFNEKLFF
TRBJ1-4	TRBV29-1	CSVGESNEKLFF
TRBJ2-2	TRBV19	CASSPRNRDRGPWNTGELFF
TRBJ1-4	TRBV6-6	CASGPGQVSSKLFF
TRBJ1-2	TRBV30	CAWIVFGQAYGYTF
TRBJ2-7	TRBV18	CASSPGQGAVHEQYF
TRBJ2-1	TRBV10-1	CAGKKQGAGYNEQFF
TRBJ1-3	TRBV21-1	CASPFRDRGNTIYF
TRBJ1-1	TRBV6-4	CASSDAQANTEAFF
TRBJ2-3	TRBV9	CASSFHTSGSTDTQYF
TRBJ2-2	TRBV10-3	CASNRDRPNTGELFF
TRBJ2-7	TRBV14	CASSQDQWHYEQYF
TRBJ1-2	TRBV19	CASSIGTGVEDGYTF
TRBJ1-1	TRBV19	CASSLGQGDTEAFF
TRBJ2-7	TRBV5-6	CASSLQGVSYEQYF
TRBJ1-1	TRBV30	CAWSVREAFF
TRBJ1-6	TRBV3-1/TRBV3-2	CASSQEAAARYNSPLHF
TRBJ1-3	TRBV4-2	CASSQSRGAPNGNTIYF
TRBJ1-4	TRBV4-2	CASSQDWTGSPSYEKLFF
TRBJ2-1	TRBV28	CASNEPSGTSVFEQFF
TRBJ2-3	TRBV7-2	CASSARGNTQYF
TRBJ1-5	TRBV7-9	CASSSRGVSTQHF
TRBJ1-2	TRBV30	CAWSGITPRYTF
TRBJ1-3	TRBV5-1	CASSLSQDRGNTIYF
TRBJ2-3	TRBV5-5	CASTDYRDRTGSTDTQYF
TRBJ1-5	TRBV5-4	CASSLDRGNQPQHF
TRBJ1-5	TRBV11-2	CASSLGAQHF
TRBJ2-6	TRBV3-1/TRBV3-2	CASSHGGGSGANVLTF
TRBJ2-1	TRBV7-3	CASSLGGHNEQFF
TRBJ1-5	TRBV6-2/TRBV6-3	CASSSMPGQDQPQHF
TRBJ1-4	TRBV19	CASSLERTNEKLFF
TRBJ1-3	TRBV19	CASSKTGVDSGNTIYF
TRBJ1-4	TRBV2	CASRGTGEILGLFF
TRBJ1-1	TRBV3-1/TRBV3-2	CASSQDPYGNTEAFF
TRBJ2-3	TRBV5-1	CASSSRLLDTQYF
TRBJ2-5	TRBV5-1	CASRSAGGGRATLDQYF
TRBJ1-3	TRBV7-2	CASRSQLSGNTIYF
TRBJ1-2	TRBV24-1	CATSDPEQGNYGYTF
TRBJ2-3	TRBV24-1	CATSDLASGSSDTQYF
TRBJ2-5	TRBV19	CASRTQGGYQETQYF